This TCR beta chain was identified during a study of T cells in Graves' hyperthyroidism and ophthalmopathy. Extraction of PBMCs used roughly 9.3 ml of fresh peripheral blood. This clonotype was recorded many times. What it binds is unknown. Germline lookup yields CDR1 PRHDT and CDR2 FYEKMQ (reference sequence). CDR3 length equals 17 residues. V lost 5 bases to trimming and J lost 9 bases; unmatched junction nucleotides: 11. Study-level findings and limits: Onset of ophthalmopathy came a median 6.5 months after the model predicted it.

TCR beta CDR3 regions were amplified from RNA. The HTBI primer set served for first-round RT-PCR of the TCR CDR3. Using its own MiXCR run on the multiplex PCR reads, TCRdb lists one record per CDR3 protein. Of about 500,000 distinct CDR3 sequences in the sample, roughly 15% were seen once. The clonotype was recovered from a woman aged 25 to 45 with Graves' ophthalmopathy. The chain is built from TRBV13 and TRBJ2-1; 15 nucleotides match TRBD2. Sequencing input: blood. The CDR3 region is CASSGGLAGGFCPEQFF. In nucleotides, the CDR3 is TGTGCCAGCAGCGGGGGACTAGCGGGAGGTTTTTGTCCTGAGCAGTTCTTC.